This T cell receptor (beta chain) comes out of a study of spatial heterogeneity in lung cancer. Study at large: Sequences of the beta chain were consistently detected in greater numbers than alpha-chain sequences. Study-wide results and caveats: How many expanded intratumoral alpha and beta TCRs were present tracked the tumor mutation count, which was a count of nonsynonymous mutations.

Described time point: sample taken at primary tumor resection. Some 72 TRACERx patients with early, untreated non-small cell lung cancer donated samples. The sequenced material consisted of unsorted whole RNA from tumor, nontumor lung or frozen PBMC. Using its own MiXCR run on the 5' RACE reads, TCRdb lists one record per CDR3 protein. The data show 20,000 to 30,000 distinct CDR3 sequences, around 8.5% seen once. Turning to this clonotype: Its antigen is undetermined.

This TCR came from a male donor with early-stage non-small cell lung cancer. Sample: lung tumor tissue, taken at surgery.

CDR3 bases: TGTGCCAGCTCGCCCGACAGGGGAAACAATGAGCAGTTCTTC. This translates into CASSPDRGNNEQFF. The chain combines TRBV18 with TRBJ2-1; 8 bases match TRBD1. The CDR3 runs to 14 residues. The V segment lost 6 bases and the J segment 5 bases; nucleotides outside the gene matches: 6. In germline, CDR1 is KGHSH, CDR2 LQKENI.